These 31 T cell receptor beta chains share one sample of origin, sequenced in a study of T cell responses to AZD1222 COVID-19 vaccine. Clones were read by immunoSEQ multiplex PCR, and TCRdb kept only the in-frame ones, dropping some. Of 85,000 to 90,000 clones listed, 80% to 90% are singletons. Source: peripheral blood, taken on day 0 of MenACWY control vaccination. The origin of the receptors is an adult in good health.

The rearrangement joins TRBV9 to TRBJ2-3; no clear D gene. This CDR3 is 15 amino acids long. V was cut by 0 bases and J by 4 bases, with 12 bases left in between. The germline V gene has CDR1 SGDLS and CDR2 YYNGEE. Written as DNA, the CDR3 is TGTGCCAGCAGCGTAGACCCATCAGTTGCAGATACGCAGTATTTT. Amino acids: CASSVDPSVADTQYF. Combining the CDR3 with reference TRBV9 and TRBJ2-3 gives the whole variable domain DSGVTQTPKHLITATGQRVTLRCSPRSGDLSVYWYQQSLDQGLQFLIQYYNGEERAKGNILERFSAQQFPDLHSELNLSSLELGDSALYFCASSVDPSVADTQYFGPGTRLTVL.

The chain recombines TRBV5-4 with TRBJ2-3, with TRBD2 identical over 14 bases. Losses at the gene ends were 4 bases for V and 0 bases for J; bases not matched to a gene: 10. CDR3 length: 19 residues. CDR1 is SGHNT, CDR2 YYREEE, per germline (reference sequence). The CDR3 spells CASSMGLAGASISTDTQYF. The DNA for the CDR3 is TGTGCCAGCAGCATGGGACTAGCGGGGGCGTCTATAAGCACAGATACGCAGTATTTT. The full variable domain, with the rest looked up from reference TRBV5-4 and TRBJ2-3, is ETGVTQSPTHLIKTRGQQVTLRCSSQSGHNTVSWYQQALGQGPQFIFQYYREEENGRGNFPPRFSGLQFPNYSSELNVNALELDDSALYLCASSMGLAGASISTDTQYFGPGTRLTVL.

The rearrangement uses TRBV11-2 and TRBJ1-4; no clear D gene. Trimming removed 5 bases at V and 0 bases at J, with 7 bases between. The CDR3 contains 14 residues. Germline CDR1 is SGHAT and CDR2 is FQNNGV. CDR3 nucleotide sequence: TGTGCCAGCAGCCGCGTTGCAACTAATGAAAAACTGTTTTTT. Its protein is CASSRVATNEKLFF.

This chain uses TRBV6-5 with TRBJ1-1; D gene uncertain. This CDR3 has 14 amino acids. Germline V gene sequence: CDR1 MNHEY, CDR2 SVGAGI. The V and J ends lost 0 bases and 5 bases respectively, with 10 bases between them. Here the CDR3 DNA reads TGTGCCAGCAGTTACTCCTGGGTTCGAACTGAAGCTTTCTTT. Translation gives CASSYSWVRTEAFF.

The gene calls are TRBV19 and TRBJ2-6, with D hard to call. V was clipped by 7 bases and J by 2 bases, with 0 bases between them. The CDR3 contains 11 residues. The germline CDR1 and CDR2 sequences are LNHDA and SQIVND (reference sequence). CDR3 sequence reads: CASTGANVLTF. DNA of the CDR3: TGTGCCAGTACTGGGGCCAACGTCCTGACTTTC.

This sequence joins TRBV9 and TRBJ1-2; D not resolved. Deletions cut 0 bases from V and 5 bases from J, with 14 bases between. Germline CDR1 reads SGDLS; CDR2 reads YYNGEE. The CDR3 consists of 15 residues. CDR3 protein: CASSVDRQAGYGYTF. For the CDR3, the DNA is TGTGCCAGCAGCGTAGATCGGCAGGCTGGGTATGGCTACACCTTC.

A word on this clone: The sample contains more than one DNA sequence encoding this CDR3. J is TRBJ1-2 and V is TRBV6-5; 10 bases align to TRBD1. Germline V CDR1 and CDR2: MNHEY, SVGAGI. V trimming: 5 bases; J trimming: 3 bases; junction bases outside the gene matches: 6. CDR3 length: 15 amino acids. The CDR3 DNA sequence: TGTGCCAGCAGTACCCGGACAGGGGGGCACTATGGCTACACCTTC. Translation: CASSTRTGGHYGYTF.

The genes are TRBV6-5 and TRBJ2-5; TRBD2 matches 9 bases. Unmatched junction bases numbered 9, after V lost 6 bases and J lost 4 bases. The CDR3 has 15 amino acids. Germline values: CDR1 MNHEY, CDR2 SVGAGI. CDR3: CASRPGLASSETQYF. CDR3 nucleotides: TGTGCCAGCAGACCCGGACTAGCGTCTTCAGAGACCCAGTACTTC.

This chain joins TRBV27 and TRBJ1-1; D unclear. From germline, CDR1 is MNHEY and CDR2 SMNVEV (reference sequence). V lost 5 bases, J lost 7 bases, and 11 bases lay in between. CDR3 length equals 12 residues. This CDR3 is CASSGLWGEAFF. CDR3 coding DNA: TGTGCCAGCAGTGGGCTGTGGGGTGAAGCTTTCTTT.

CDR3 sequence: CASSIGGNQPQHF. In DNA, the CDR3 is TGTGCCAGTAGTATAGGAGGAAATCAGCCCCAGCATTTT. The gene calls are TRBV19 and TRBJ1-5; D gene unclear. The germline V gene has CDR1 LNHDA and CDR2 SQIVND (reference sequence). V was cut by 1 base and J by 4 bases, with 5 bases left in between. CDR3 size: 13 residues.

The rearrangement uses TRBV4-3 and TRBJ1-5, with 9 positions matching TRBD1. CDR1 is LGHNA, CDR2 YSLEER, per germline. The CDR3 sequence is 15 residues long. V dropped 1 base and J dropped 6; count of bases not matched to a gene: 4. The CDR3 bases are TGCGCCAGCAGCCAAGCCACAGGGGGCGGTCAGCCCCAGCATTTT. It specifies CASSQATGGGQPQHF.

The rearrangement uses TRBV13 and TRBJ1-6; TRBD1 aligns across 11 bases. The CDR3 has 18 residues. The ends lost 4 bases at V and 0 bases at J; junction bases unmatched: 5. CDR1 and CDR2 (germline): PRHDT, FYEKMQ (reference sequence). This CDR3 reads CASSYRTGGASYNSPLHF. CDR3 nucleotides: TGTGCCAGCAGCTACAGGACAGGGGGCGCCTCCTATAATTCACCCCTCCACTTT.

J is TRBJ2-7 and V is TRBV28; D is undetermined. The CDR3 runs 14 residues. Germline CDR1 is MDHEN and CDR2 is SYDVKM. V was pared by 7 bases and J by 0 bases, with 13 bases between. DNA for the CDR3: TGTGCCAGCACTCAACCGGGTTCCTCCTACGAGCAGTACTTC. Residues: CASTQPGSSYEQYF.

V is TRBV15 and J is TRBJ2-7; D ambiguous. The V end was cut by 1 base, the J end by 5 bases, with 18 bases between. The CDR3 sequence is 16 residues long. The germline V gene encodes CDR1 LNHNV and CDR2 YYDKDF (reference sequence). Written as DNA, the CDR3 is TGTGCCACCAGCAGAGTGCCAGGCGGCTATTCGGACGAGCAGTACTTC. This translates into CATSRVPGGYSDEQYF. Using reference TRBV15 and TRBJ2-7 for the parts outside the CDR3, the full variable domain is DAMVIQNPRYQVTQFGKPVTLSCSQTLNHNVMYWYQQKSSQAPKLLFHYYDKDFNNEADTPDNFQSRRPNTSFCFLDIRSPGLGDTAMYLCATSRVPGGYSDEQYFGPGTRLTVT.

For the CDR3, the DNA is TGTGCCAGCAGTTTGTTTGGGCTAGGACAAGAGACCCAGTACTTC. It yields the protein CASSLFGLGQETQYF. The genes are TRBV27 and TRBJ2-5; D gene unclear. V was clipped by 3 bases and J by 2 bases, with 13 bases between them. Germline values: CDR1 MNHEY, CDR2 SMNVEV (reference sequence). The CDR3 runs to 15 residues.

The V gene is TRBV28, the J gene TRBJ1-1; D is uncertain. In germline, CDR1 is MDHEN, CDR2 SYDVKM. There are 14 residues in the CDR3. V was shortened by 5 bases and J by 4 bases, with 14 bases between the two germline ends. This CDR3 reads CASSPPGTVTEAFF. The CDR3 region has the DNA TGTGCCAGCAGTCCCCCCGGAACGGTCACTGAAGCTTTCTTT.

V and J are TRBV6-6 and TRBJ1-1; D is possibly TRBD1 (6 bases). Germline V CDR1 and CDR2: MNHNY, SVGAGI (reference sequence). The CDR3 runs to 13 residues. The V gene lost 0 bases and the J gene lost 11 bases, with 13 bases spanning the gap. CDR3 loop: CASSYSRDNYAFF. The DNA of the CDR3 is TGTGCCAGCAGTTACTCCCGGGACAATTACGCTTTCTTT.

A word on this clone: The junction shows a germline mismatch at one end, possibly a read error. This chain joins TRBV3-1 (or the pseudogene TRBV3-2) and TRBJ2-7, with D possibly called TRBD1 or TRBD2 (5 bases each). The CDR3 is 14 residues long. Germline V gene lookup returns CDR1 LGHDT and CDR2 YNNKEL (reference sequence). For the CDR3, the DNA is TGTGCCAGCACCCAAGCGGCAGGGTCTACAGAGCAGTACTTC. Translation gives CASTQAAGSTEQYF.

The chain is built from TRBV6-5 and TRBJ1-1, with 7 bases that match TRBD1. Trimming cost V 3 bases and J 0 bases; bases outside gene matches: 7. CDR1 MNHEY and CDR2 SVGAGI come from the germline V gene. CDR3 length: 16 amino acids. The CDR3 loop reads CASSYRTGAVNTEAFF. The DNA of the CDR3 is TGTGCCAGCAGTTATCGCACAGGGGCCGTGAACACTGAAGCTTTCTTT.

The CDR3 sequence: CASSLNFGVPDQETQYF. The CDR3 nucleotides read TGTGCCAGCAGTTTAAATTTCGGGGTCCCGGACCAAGAGACCCAGTACTTC. This chain links TRBV28 with TRBJ2-5; perhaps TRBD2 as D (5 bases). The CDR3 covers 17 residues. Germline V lookup: CDR1 MDHEN, CDR2 SYDVKM. V was pared by 2 bases and J by 0 bases, with 16 bases between. Drawing the rest from reference TRBV28 and TRBJ2-5, the complete variable domain is DVKVTQSSRYLVKRTGEKVFLECVQDMDHENMFWYRQDPGLGLRLIYFSYDVKMKEKGDIPEGYSVSREKKERFSLILESASTNQTSMYLCASSLNFGVPDQETQYFGPGTRLLVL.

The gene calls are TRBV7-2 and TRBJ2-1; 12 bases agree with TRBD2. The CDR3 loop spans 15 amino acids. The germline gives CDR1 SGHTA, CDR2 FQGNSA. V lost 6 bases to trimming and J lost 7 bases; unmatched junction nucleotides: 7. CDR3 residues: CASSSLAGGQNEQFF. The CDR3 DNA is TGTGCCAGCAGTTCTCTAGCGGGGGGGCAGAATGAGCAGTTCTTC.

The genes are TRBV7-2 and TRBJ2-5; D is unclear. From germline, CDR1 is SGHTA and CDR2 FQGNSA. This CDR3 has 14 amino acids. The V end was cut by 3 bases, the J end by 2 bases, with 10 bases between. DNA of the CDR3: TGTGCCAGCAGCTTCGGTCCTACGCAAGAGACCCAGTACTTC. This codes for CASSFGPTQETQYF.

V usage is TRBV28 and J usage is TRBJ1-1; D uncertain. CDR1 is MDHEN, CDR2 SYDVKM, per germline. V was shortened by 3 bases and J by 2 bases, with 10 bases between the two germline ends. This CDR3 region has 14 residues. The CDR3 DNA follows: TGTGCCAGCAGTTTCACGGGAGTCAACACTGAAGCTTTCTTT. Its protein is CASSFTGVNTEAFF. Drawing the rest from reference TRBV28 and TRBJ1-1, the complete variable domain is DVKVTQSSRYLVKRTGEKVFLECVQDMDHENMFWYRQDPGLGLRLIYFSYDVKMKEKGDIPEGYSVSREKKERFSLILESASTNQTSMYLCASSFTGVNTEAFFGQGTRLTVV.

The J gene is TRBJ2-7, the V gene TRBV19, with 7 bases lining up with TRBD2. The CDR3 contains 15 residues. Germline CDR1 and CDR2: LNHDA and SQIVND (reference sequence). V shed 5 bases and J 0 bases; nucleotides not matched to a gene: 7. This chain's CDR3 is CASSWGGKGSYEQYF. The CDR3 DNA reads TGTGCCAGTAGTTGGGGGGGAAAAGGCTCCTACGAGCAGTACTTC.

The rearrangement joins TRBV5-6 to TRBJ1-3; D call uncertain. Trimming took off 0 bases at V and 3 bases at J, with 10 bases between the two ends. Looked up from germline, CDR1 is SGHDT and CDR2 is YYEEEE. The CDR3 has 15 residues. CDR3 amino acids: CASSLDPGLGNTIYF. CDR3 nucleotides: TGTGCCAGCAGCTTGGATCCCGGGCTTGGAAACACCATATATTTT.

The rearrangement uses TRBV2 and TRBJ2-3, with 8 nucleotides matching TRBD1. V dropped 5 bases and J dropped 2; count of bases not matched to a gene: 12. Germline CDR1 reads SNHLY; CDR2 reads FYNNEI. The CDR3 covers 17 residues. CDR3 nucleotide sequence: TGTGCCAGCAGTTCCCCTAAGACAGGGGAATACACAGATACGCAGTATTTT. Translation: CASSSPKTGEYTDTQYF.

The chain combines TRBV5-1 with TRBJ2-3, with 10 nucleotides matching TRBD2. Germline CDR1 is SGHRS and CDR2 is YFSETQ. J gave up 2 bases and V 1 base, and 4 bases lay outside the gene matches. There are 16 residues in the CDR3. The CDR3 DNA reads as TGCGCCAGCAGCTTGAGGCTAGCGGGGGTCACAGATACGCAGTATTTT. This encodes CASSLRLAGVTDTQYF.

The rearrangement links TRBV12-3 or TRBV12-4 to TRBJ2-2; D uncertain. The length of the CDR3 is 13 residues. The V and J ends lost 10 bases and 1 base respectively, with 10 bases between them. In nucleotides, the CDR3 is TGTGCCATCGCCAAGCGGAACACCGGGGAGCTGTTTTTT. It specifies CAIAKRNTGELFF.

V gene TRBV3-1 (or the pseudogene TRBV3-2) combines with J gene TRBJ1-2; TRBD1 matches 7 bases. The CDR3 runs 15 residues. Germline lookup yields CDR1 LGHDT and CDR2 YNNKEL (reference sequence). V lost 3 bases, J lost 7 bases, and 11 bases stayed unmatched. The CDR3 coding sequence is TGTGCCAGCAGCCACCCGACAGGGCCTTTTTCTGGCTACACCTTC. Protein sequence: CASSHPTGPFSGYTF.

The rearrangement links TRBV3-1 (or the pseudogene TRBV3-2) to TRBJ1-3, with a possible D match to TRBD1 (6 bases). The CDR3 length is 14 residues. CDR1 is LGHDT, CDR2 YNNKEL, per germline (reference sequence). V was shortened by 3 bases and J by 4 bases, with 10 bases between the two germline ends. CDR3 DNA sequence: TGTGCCAGCAGCCAGGGACAAGACGGAAACACCATATATTTT. It is translated as CASSQGQDGNTIYF.

This clone was seen a few times. The chain carries TRBV19 and TRBJ2-4, with D perhaps matching TRBD2 (6 bases). Trimming removed 4 bases from V and 0 bases from J, with 16 bases in between. This CDR3 is built from 17 residues. Germline CDR1 is LNHDA and CDR2 is SQIVND (reference sequence). This CDR3 is CASSKVGGAEAKNIQYF. CDR3 coding DNA: TGTGCCAGTAGTAAAGTCGGGGGAGCGGAAGCCAAAAACATTCAGTACTTC.